This entry describes one T cell receptor (beta chain). Its cognate antigen has yet to be identified. There are no base qualities to consult, and no much larger clone falls within one base. The method behind the library was RT-PCR. The run used an Illumina HiSeq 2500. TCRdb reanalyzed the raw reads on its own, using fastp at Q25 for trimming and MiXCR for clone calling, and kept in-frame beta chains. One record per CDR3 amino acid sequence lists the most common genes and DNA. The sample has some 500,000 distinct CDR3 sequences on record, more than 15% of them singletons. The ten most abundant clones make up 3% of the sample. This specimen comes from a study of response to subunit inactivated influenza vaccine (dated by TCRdb to the late 2010s). As for the study more broadly: The study used deep quantitative T cell receptor repertoire profiling to track responses to a trivalent subunit inactivated influenza vaccine. Here is what the overall study found, with its caveats: According to the authors, only a limited number of new T cells may be recruited by each seasonal influenza vaccination.

Material: CD4+ T cells sorted from PBMCs, obtained approximately 25 months after vaccination. The receptor's source is a man aged 45 to 70 who received an inactivated influenza vaccine. Donor details come from another sample of the same person, matched by shared clones.

The DNA sequence is given as TGCAGTGCTAGAGATATAGCAGCCACTGGTCCTATGCGGAATTCACCCCTCCACTTT. This sequence encodes CSARDIAATGPMRNSPLHF. Recombination joined TRBV20-1 with TRBJ1-6; no D segment can be confidently identified. The V end loses 0 bases and the J end loses 7 bases, and a stretch of 25 bases separates them. CDR1 DFQATT and CDR2 SNEGSKA are derived from the germline V gene (reference sequence). Taken from cysteine to phenylalanine, the CDR3 has 19 residues. The kept DNA is CDR3 alone, 57 bases in frame from the first base.